This TCR beta chain is drawn from a study of T cells in localized non-small cell lung cancer. Losses at the gene ends were 0 bases for V and 3 bases for J; bases not matched to a gene: 2. This CDR3 contains 15 residues. CDR1 is SGDLS, CDR2 YYNGEE, per germline. Regarding this clone: Its antigen is not identified.

Study-wide findings and caveats: Longer overall survival was linked to higher blood T cell density. Tumor showed lower T cell clonality than uninvolved adjacent lung, where it was highest. Appearing in adjacent lung were a median about 59 of the top 100 tumor clones.

Libraries were prepared by immunoSEQ multiplex PCR; TCRdb keeps only in-frame clonotypes and omits some of them. Of about 23,000 clones listed, about 86% are singletons. The sequence was obtained from a woman aged 40-69 years with stage I lung adenocarcinoma. Material: peripheral blood, obtained before any cancer treatment. The rearrangement joins TRBV9 to TRBJ2-7, with 11 bases aligning to TRBD2. As DNA, the CDR3 is TGTGCCAGCAGCGTAGGTACTAGCGGGGGCTACGAGCAGTACTTC. The encoded protein is CASSVGTSGGYEQYF.